The 2 T cell receptor beta chains below all came from one sample that was sequenced in a study of blood T cell repertoires in COVID-19. TCRdb keeps only in-frame clones here, not all; method: immunoSEQ multiplex PCR. The sample carries a few hundred thousand clones, around 85% recorded once. The sample was peripheral blood. The receptors were gathered from a human donor in a cohort sampled during active COVID-19.

This clone was found a few times. The V and J genes are TRBV2 and TRBJ1-6; TRBD1 agrees at 9 bases. Germline CDR1 SNHLY, CDR2 FYNNEI. CDR3 size: 12 residues. The J segment lost 9 bases and the V segment lost 9 bases, leaving 3 bases of the junction unmatched. Here the CDR3 reads CARGDRVSPLHF. Here the CDR3 DNA reads TGTGCCAGGGGGGACAGGGTTTCACCCCTCCACTTT.

V gene TRBV20-1 combines with J gene TRBJ1-2, with D uncertain. This CDR3 spans 15 amino acids. V gave up 3 bases and J gave up 0 bases, with 14 bases separating them. Germline lookup yields CDR1 DFQATT and CDR2 SNEGSKA (reference sequence). The CDR3 nucleotides read TGCAGTGCTAGTAAAGACGGAGTTACTAACTATGGCTACACCTTC. Translating it yields CSASKDGVTNYGYTF.